The 7 T cell receptor beta chains below all came from one sample that was sequenced in a study of metastatic and nonmetastatic thyroid tumors. With MiXCR, TCRdb reprocessed the PCR reads. The data show over 12,000 clones, with 25% to 35% seen just once and around 18% held by the top ten. No patient had received any treatment before thyroid surgery. Input material: tumor tissue. The receptors here all came from a female donor with papillary thyroid cancer or a benign thyroid nodule (not recorded which). Some clones in this sample may be carry-over from other donors' samples.

The chain uses TRBV11-2 and TRBJ2-1, with D tentatively TRBD1 (5 bases). Per germline, CDR1 SGHAT and CDR2 FQNNGV. V shed 0 bases and J shed 4 bases, with 13 bases lying between them. The CDR3 is made up of 16 amino acids. The CDR3 nucleotides read TGTGCCAGCAGCTTAGAACTGGCAGGGTATTACAATGAGCAGTTCTTC. Residues: CASSLELAGYYNEQFF.

This chain uses TRBV11-1 with TRBJ2-1, with TRBD1 identical over 7 bases. The V and J ends lost 4 bases and 3 bases, in that order; junction bases with no gene match: 12. The CDR3 covers 17 residues. CDR1 and CDR2 from the germline V gene are SGHAT and FQDESV (reference sequence). The CDR3 loop reads CASSSPPRQGVYNEQFF. The DNA for the CDR3 is TGTGCCAGCAGCTCGCCCCCTCGGCAGGGGGTCTACAATGAGCAGTTCTTC.

As for this clone: Germline and junction disagree at one end, which may indicate a read error. The rearrangement joins TRBV7-1 to TRBJ1-3; possibly TRBD1 for D (5 bases). TRBV7-1 belongs to the ORF category, with a function that is uncertain. This CDR3 spans 20 amino acids. CDR3 protein: CASSSRVGGLRTISVNTIYF. The DNA of the CDR3 is TGTGCCAGCAGCTCAAGGGTCGGGGGTTTGAGGACCATCTCTGTAAACACCATATATTTT.

This chain links TRBV12-3 or TRBV12-4 with TRBJ1-6; D not certain. The germline V and J ends were trimmed by 6 bases and 10 bases, with 10 bases remaining between them. The CDR3 totals 12 residues. CDR3: CASSLSASPLHF. The CDR3 nucleotides are TGTGCCAGCAGCCTTTCGGCGTCACCCCTCCACTTT.

Only a few counts were recorded for this clone. The chain has TRBV11-2 and TRBJ2-7; a possible D gene is TRBD1 (7 bases). Germline V gene data show CDR1 as SGHAT and CDR2 as FQNNGV. The CDR3 runs to 18 residues. Deletions cut 4 bases from V and 5 bases from J, with 27 bases between. CDR3 sequence reads: CASSSGGRNSQGRNEQYF. CDR3 DNA: TGTGCCAGCAGCTCAGGGGGGCGTAACTCGCAGGGGAGGAACGAGCAGTACTTC.

In this sample, this clone turned up a few times. The V call is TRBV28, the J call TRBJ2-7; the D is unclear. V lost 6 bases, J lost 4 bases, and 7 bases lay in between. There are 11 residues in the CDR3. Germline CDR1 and CDR2: MDHEN and SYDVKM. CDR3 in amino acids: CASRQVYEQYF. CDR3 in DNA: TGTGCCAGCAGGCAGGTTTACGAGCAGTACTTC.

The rearrangement links TRBV9 to TRBJ2-7; D remains ambiguous. The CDR3 contains 15 residues. V dropped 0 bases and J dropped 0 bases, with 10 bases sitting between them. Looked up from germline, CDR1 is SGDLS and CDR2 is YYNGEE. The CDR3 loop is CASSVAAQPSYEQYF. The CDR3 DNA is TGTGCCAGCAGCGTAGCTGCCCAACCCTCCTACGAGCAGTACTTC.